These 29 T cell receptor beta chains were all obtained from the same sample, sequenced in a study of T cells in Graves' hyperthyroidism and ophthalmopathy. Using RNA transcripts as the source, TCR beta CDR3 regions were amplified. The HTBI primer set served for first-round RT-PCR of the TCR CDR3. TCRdb reanalysed the multiplex PCR reads using MiXCR and keeps one entry per CDR3 protein. Of approximately 360,000 distinct CDR3 sequences in the sample, 25% are singletons; the top ten hold more than 60%. Sequencing was carried out using blood. The receptors were gathered from a man aged 50-60 years with Graves' hyperthyroidism.

This clonotype has a handful of counts. The chain employs TRBV27 and TRBJ2-2; D possibly matches TRBD1 or TRBD2 (5 bases each). The length of the CDR3 is 13 residues. Per germline, CDR1 MNHEY and CDR2 SMNVEV (reference sequence). Between the trimmed V and J ends, which lost 5 bases and 13 bases, there was a span of 17 bases. The chain's CDR3 is CASSETEGRLLFF. The CDR3 DNA sequence: TGTGCCAGCAGTGAGACAGAGGGACGGCTGCTGTTTTTT.

The genes are TRBV12-3 or TRBV12-4 and TRBJ2-5; D gene uncertain. The CDR3 is 11 amino acids. V lost 5 bases and J lost 6, with 7 bases in between. Written as DNA, the CDR3 is TGTGCCAGCAGTCAAACACAGACCCAGTACTTC. As protein: CASSQTQTQYF.

J is TRBJ1-5 and V is TRBV20-1, with TRBD1 matching 11 bases. The germline V gene has CDR1 DFQATT and CDR2 SNEGSKA (reference sequence). V was pared by 6 bases and J by 6 bases, with 13 bases of the junction left unmatched. This CDR3 region has 16 residues. Here the CDR3 reads CSAANGGTGGGQPQHF. Written as DNA, the CDR3 is TGCAGTGCCGCGAACGGCGGGACAGGGGGAGGTCAGCCCCAGCATTTT.

This clonotype has more than one count but fewer than ten. The chain recombines TRBV12-3 or TRBV12-4 with TRBJ2-1; tentative D call: TRBD1 (6 bases). The CDR3 loop spans 15 amino acids. Trimming took 6 bases from V and 1 from J, leaving 13 bases between them. This CDR3 reads CASRSSGQSYNEQFF. For the CDR3, the DNA is TGTGCCAGCAGGTCCTCGGGACAATCCTACAATGAGCAGTTCTTC.

This clonotype was seen many times. The chain uses TRBV20-1 and TRBJ2-1, with no clear D. CDR1 and CDR2 (germline): DFQATT, SNEGSKA (reference sequence). CDR3 length equals 13 residues. Trimming stripped 5 bases from V and 3 bases from J, with 11 bases between. The CDR3 coding sequence is TGCAGTGCTCGACCCCTGGGCTACAATGAGCAGTTCTTC. This translates into CSARPLGYNEQFF.

The chain employs TRBV5-6 and TRBJ1-1; D call uncertain. Germline V lookup: CDR1 SGHDT, CDR2 YYEEEE. CDR3 size: 13 residues. Trimming left V 6 bases short and J 1 base short, with 10 bases between. As DNA, the CDR3 is TGTGCCAGCATCCCCTCGGGGAACACTGAAGCTTTCTTT. Translated: CASIPSGNTEAFF.

This clonotype occurred a few times. The V and J genes are TRBV9 and TRBJ2-3; the D call may be TRBD1 or TRBD2 (6 bases each). The CDR3 totals 18 residues. Trimming shortened V by 1 base and J by 4 bases, and 22 bases separated the two germline ends. The germline gives CDR1 SGDLS, CDR2 YYNGEE. The CDR3 is CASSVRGEAPFTADTQYF. The CDR3 DNA reads as TGTGCCAGCAGCGTAAGGGGGGAGGCACCCTTCACCGCAGATACGCAGTATTTT.

This clonotype is a singleton in its sample. V and J are TRBV5-6 and TRBJ2-3; 7 positions agree with TRBD2. This CDR3 has 16 amino acids. With V trimmed by 0 bases and J by 2 bases, 6 bases remained unmatched. Germline V gives CDR1 SGHDT, CDR2 YYEEEE. In nucleotides, the CDR3 is TGTGCCAGCAGCTTGGCGTCTAGCGGCCCCACAGATACGCAGTATTTT. Its protein is CASSLASSGPTDTQYF.

The genes are TRBV2 and TRBJ2-5; possible D gene TRBD2, 5 bases. The V end lost 5 bases, the J end lost 2 bases, and 12 bases lay between the germline ends. Germline assignment: CDR1 SNHLY and CDR2 FYNNEI. The CDR3 loop spans 14 amino acids. CDR3 DNA sequence: TGTGCCAGCAGTCGTCGCGGGCCGCAAGAGACCCAGTACTTC. This sequence encodes CASSRRGPQETQYF.

This clonotype came up a few times. The rearrangement links TRBV5-5 to TRBJ1-2; D is uncertain. Germline V gene lookup returns CDR1 SGHKS and CDR2 YYEKEE (reference sequence). There are 14 residues in the CDR3. Trimming cost V 2 bases and J 0 bases, with 8 bases left between them. The CDR3 DNA reads as TGTGCCAGCAGCTTATCGGACGCTAACTATGGCTACACCTTC. Amino acids: CASSLSDANYGYTF.

DNA for the CDR3: TGCAGTGGGGAAGGGATCAATGAGCAGTTCTTC. This translates into CSGEGINEQFF. The genes are TRBV20-1 and TRBJ2-1, with D unresolved. Germline CDR1 reads DFQATT; CDR2 reads SNEGSKA (reference sequence). This CDR3 contains 11 residues. The V and J ends lost 7 bases and 6 bases respectively, with 10 bases between them.

The sample holds a few counts of this clonotype. The CDR3 nucleotides read TGTGCCAGCAGTTACGGGGGGGCCAAAAACATTCAGTACTTC. Its protein is CASSYGGAKNIQYF. The V call is TRBV6-5, the J call TRBJ2-4, with D possibly TRBD2 on 6 matching bases. CDR1 and CDR2 from the germline V gene are MNHEY and SVGAGI. The V and J ends lost 2 bases and 1 base respectively, with 6 bases between them. This CDR3 has 14 residues.

This rearrangement joins TRBV7-3 to TRBJ2-7, with D unclear. Germline V gene sequence: CDR1 SGHTA, CDR2 FQGTGA. The CDR3 extends over 13 amino acids. Trimming stripped 2 bases from V and 4 bases from J, with 9 bases between. CDR3 residues: CASSLDLGYEQYF. Written as DNA, the CDR3 is TGTGCCAGCAGCTTAGACCTGGGGTACGAGCAGTACTTC.

The table lists this clonotype with many counts. The rearrangement links TRBV28 to TRBJ1-1; D gene uncertain. The V gene's germline CDR1 is MDHEN and CDR2 SYDVKM. CDR3 length: 11 residues. V was cut by 7 bases and J by 1 base, with 4 bases left in between. CDR3 bases: TGTGCCAGCAACCGGAACACTGAAGCTTTCTTT. It yields the protein CASNRNTEAFF.

J is TRBJ2-5 and V is TRBV6-1; weak D call: TRBD1 (5 bases). Germline CDR1 and CDR2: MNHNS and SASEGT. Trimming took 10 bases from V and 4 from J, leaving 22 bases between them. This CDR3 has 15 amino acids. As DNA, the CDR3 is TGTGCCACTCAGGGTTGGGTCAAACTGGGAGAGACCCAGTACTTC. Translating it yields CATQGWVKLGETQYF.

This clonotype showed up many times. The chain recombines TRBV5-1 with TRBJ1-2; D gene unclear. Germline V CDR1 and CDR2: SGHRS, YFSETQ. Trimming pared 4 bases from V and 3 bases from J, leaving 16 bases between. This CDR3 spans 15 amino acids. CDR3 coding DNA: TGCGCCAGCAGCCCGGGTTTCCCCGAAGACTATGGCTACACCTTC. Encoded protein: CASSPGFPEDYGYTF.

This clonotype was detected ten times or more. The chain combines TRBV20-1 with TRBJ1-1; tentative D call: TRBD1 (5 bases). Trimming stripped 3 bases from V and 0 bases from J, with 11 bases between. In germline, CDR1 is DFQATT, CDR2 SNEGSKA (reference sequence). This CDR3 has 14 residues. The CDR3 DNA follows: TGCAGTGCTAGTGAAGGACACATGAACACTGAAGCTTTCTTT. This sequence encodes CSASEGHMNTEAFF.

For this clonotype: The junction departs from germline at one end; a sequencing error may be responsible. The chain has TRBV28 and TRBJ1-2; 10 bases line up with TRBD1. CDR3 size: 12 residues. Germline loops: CDR1 MDHEN, CDR2 SYDVKM. CDR3 nucleotide sequence: TGTGCCAGCAGTTTCGGACAGGGGGGCTCCACCTTC. Amino acid sequence: CASSFGQGGSTF.

Ten or more counts support this clonotype. The chain employs TRBV29-1 and TRBJ2-5; 10 nucleotides agree with TRBD2. The ends lost 2 bases at V and 5 bases at J; junction bases unmatched: 17. The CDR3 contains 18 residues. CDR1 and CDR2 (germline): SQVTM, ANQGSEA. CDR3 sequence: CSVEPRVWGSGRRETQYF. CDR3 bases: TGCAGCGTTGAACCCCGAGTTTGGGGTAGCGGGAGGAGGGAGACCCAGTACTTC.

The CDR3 sequence: CASSLDTSGRAQETQYF. The CDR3 DNA is TGTGCCAGCAGTTTAGATACTAGCGGGAGGGCCCAAGAGACCCAGTACTTC. The V and J genes are TRBV12-3 or TRBV12-4 and TRBJ2-5; 13 bases are a match to TRBD2. V was clipped by 1 base and J by 1 base; unmatched bases: 3. The CDR3 consists of 17 residues.

This chain uses TRBV5-1 with TRBJ1-1; D is possibly TRBD1 (5 bases). Trimming removed 4 bases at V and 3 bases at J, with 16 bases between. The germline CDR1 and CDR2 sequences are SGHRS and YFSETQ. This CDR3 contains 15 residues. The CDR3 coding sequence is TGCGCCAGCAGCCCTGGGGGGTTCTCGGACACTGAAGCTTTCTTT. Amino acids: CASSPGGFSDTEAFF.

The table lists this clonotype with a few counts. This chain uses TRBV12-3 or TRBV12-4 with TRBJ2-1; D might be TRBD2 (5 bases). With 5 bases removed from V and 7 bases from J, the gap between germline ends came to 9 bases. CDR3 length: 12 amino acids. The CDR3 sequence is CASSLTRNEQFF. The CDR3 region has the DNA TGTGCCAGCAGTCTCACTAGGAATGAGCAGTTCTTC.

In its sample, this clonotype was seen many times. J is TRBJ2-7 and V is TRBV7-2; 11 nucleotides agree with TRBD2. The trim removed 5 bases at V and 4 bases at J, leaving 13 bases unmatched. The CDR3 extends over 17 amino acids. Germline V CDR1 and CDR2: SGHTA, FQGNSA. This CDR3 reads CASSPRRLAGNRYEQYF. The CDR3 DNA is TGTGCCAGCAGCCCAAGAAGACTAGCGGGAAATCGGTACGAGCAGTACTTC.

This clonotype was seen a handful of times. The chain combines TRBV30 with TRBJ2-3, with 12 positions matching TRBD1. This CDR3 spans 14 amino acids. Germline lookup yields CDR1 GTSNPN and CDR2 SVGIG (reference sequence). The CDR3 nucleotides read TGTGCTTACCGGGACAGGGGGCTCACAGATACGCAGTATTTT. Translated: CAYRDRGLTDTQYF.

This clonotype was picked up a small number of times. J is TRBJ2-3 and V is TRBV11-2, with TRBD2 identical over 7 bases. V trimming: 5 bases; J trimming: 4 bases; junction bases outside the gene matches: 12. The CDR3 runs 16 residues. Germline assignment: CDR1 SGHAT and CDR2 FQNNGV. CDR3 loop: CASSQLGGGPADTQYF. The CDR3 coding sequence is TGTGCCAGCAGCCAACTCGGGGGAGGGCCAGCAGATACGCAGTATTTT.

In its sample, this clonotype was seen a few times. The genes are TRBV5-1 and TRBJ1-1, with D perhaps TRBD1 (5 bases). Germline assignment: CDR1 SGHRS and CDR2 YFSETQ. V was cut by 3 bases and J by 0 bases, with 15 bases left in between. The CDR3 is 16 amino acids. The CDR3 DNA reads as TGCGCCAGCAGCTCGGGGCAGGGAATGATGAACACTGAAGCTTTCTTT. Protein: CASSSGQGMMNTEAFF.

With regard to this clonotype: The junction departs from the called germline gene at one end, perhaps through a read error. V is TRBV27 and J is TRBJ2-3; 7 bases are shared with TRBD2. CDR3 length: 16 residues. Germline loops: CDR1 MNHEY, CDR2 SMNVEV (reference sequence). The CDR3 loop reads CASSSRLAASTNTQYF. In DNA form, the CDR3 reads TGTGCCAGCAGTTCCAGGCTAGCGGCTAGCACAAATACGCAGTATTTT.

The V call is TRBV20-1, the J call TRBJ2-3; the D gene is possibly TRBD1 (5 bases). V was cut by 0 bases and J by 6 bases, with 19 bases left in between. Germline values: CDR1 DFQATT, CDR2 SNEGSKA (reference sequence). This CDR3 spans 16 amino acids. DNA of the CDR3: TGCAGTGCTAGAGATCCTATGGGGCAGGGCCCCGATACGCAGTATTTT. This encodes CSARDPMGQGPDTQYF.

V and J are TRBV7-3 and TRBJ2-3; 11 bases are shared with TRBD2. The V segment lost 3 bases and the J segment 2 bases; nucleotides outside the gene matches: 7. This CDR3 region has 17 residues. Germline CDR1 SGHTA, CDR2 FQGTGA. The CDR3 region is CASSLISGGETTDTQYF. The CDR3 DNA reads TGTGCCAGCAGCTTGATTAGCGGGGGGGAAACCACAGATACGCAGTATTTT.